This TCR beta chain was identified during a study of monozygotic twins with inflammatory bowel disease. Each of TCRalpha and TCRbeta cDNA went through two nested PCRs, lasting approximately 17 and 9 cycles. TCRdb reprocessed the 5' RACE reads; each CDR3 protein has one entry and no DNA is given. This sample lists approximately 400,000 distinct CDR3 sequences; its ten largest clones have 2.5% to 3%. As to this clonotype: What it recognizes is unknown.

Study-level results: TCRbeta inverse Simpson diversity was decreased in IBD patients versus healthy co-twins.

Germline V gives CDR1 SGHVS, CDR2 FQNEAQ. The CDR3 is 16 residues long. The V call is TRBV7-8, the J call TRBJ2-7; TCRdb's D call of TRBD1 is untestable without DNA. Sequences were obtained from blood. The receptor was isolated from a human donor with ulcerative colitis or Crohn's disease, or a healthy co-twin of an affected twin (not recorded which). CDR3 region: CASSLVGTGITYEQYF.